This T cell receptor (beta chain) was recovered during a study of multiple sclerosis patients with progressive multifocal leukoencephalopathy. General study findings and limits: Preferential TRBV-TRBJ pairings or common gene usage were not detected at PML.

A note on this clone: The antigen is not known.

CDR3 size: 13 residues. Germline loops: CDR1 MDHEN, CDR2 SYDVKM. The V end was cut by 5 bases, the J end by 9 bases, with 11 bases between. Every PCR reaction included synthetic inline CDR3 controls for all V-J pairings. The data were produced by immunoSEQ multiplex PCR, yet TCRdb's version contains in-frame clones alone and is incomplete. This sample has approximately 30,000 clones, with around 90% found just once. Time point specified: about a year of natalizumab therapy. Prior interferon beta treatment was universal, and the PML patients were all female. The receptor's source is a human donor with multiple sclerosis. The genes are TRBV28 and TRBJ1-6; TRBD1 is a possible D gene (6 bases). The specimen comprised PBMCs, sampled from a patient treated with natalizumab. CDR3 DNA: TGTGCCAGCAGTATCGACAGGCTTTCACCCCTCCACTTT. Protein sequence: CASSIDRLSPLHF.